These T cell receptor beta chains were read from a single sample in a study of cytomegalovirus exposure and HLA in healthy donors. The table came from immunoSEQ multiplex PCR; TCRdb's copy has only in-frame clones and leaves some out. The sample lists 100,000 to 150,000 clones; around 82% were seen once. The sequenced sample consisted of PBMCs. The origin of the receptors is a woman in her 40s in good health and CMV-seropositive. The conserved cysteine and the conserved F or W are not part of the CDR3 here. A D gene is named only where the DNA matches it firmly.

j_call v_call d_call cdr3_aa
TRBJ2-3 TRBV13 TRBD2 ASGIAGDTQY
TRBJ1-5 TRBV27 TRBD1 ASRGTGGINQPQH
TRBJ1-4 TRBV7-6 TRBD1 ASSLGTGLGATNEKLF
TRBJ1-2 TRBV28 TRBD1 ASSLRQGLHGGYT
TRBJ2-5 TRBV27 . ASSLISGRYETQY
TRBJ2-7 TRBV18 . ASSPGGSSYEQY
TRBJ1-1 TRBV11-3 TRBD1 ASSLGDSLNTEAF
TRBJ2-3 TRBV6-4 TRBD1 ASSTGTGGDTQY
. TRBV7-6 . ASSADSQTYEQY
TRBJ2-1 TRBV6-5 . ASSYASGYNEQF
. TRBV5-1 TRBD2 ASRPSGRWSDEQY
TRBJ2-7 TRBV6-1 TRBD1 ASSPIGQGEQY
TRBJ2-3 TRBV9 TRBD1 ASSGGTGGPDTQY
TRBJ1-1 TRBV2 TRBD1 ANPPGTGIFTEAF
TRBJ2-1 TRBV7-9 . ASHGYNEQF
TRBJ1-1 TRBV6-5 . ASSTGGAMNTEAF
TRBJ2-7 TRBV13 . ASSLGPNYEQY
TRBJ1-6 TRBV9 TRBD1 ASSVGGQAGSPLH
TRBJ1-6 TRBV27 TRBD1 ASSPGQGGSRNSPLH
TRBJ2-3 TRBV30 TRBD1 AWSRQGTSTDTQY
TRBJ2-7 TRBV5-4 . ASSPAGSSYEQH
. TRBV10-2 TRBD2 ASRKPGTSGLSGAREQY